The 10 T cell receptor beta chains listed next were all sequenced from one sample in a study of T cell responses to AZD1222 COVID-19 vaccine. Sequencing was performed with immunoSEQ multiplex PCR; in TCRdb, only in-frame clones are kept and a portion is missing. The sample lists 140,000 to 150,000 clones; 85% to 95% were seen once. Sequences were derived from peripheral blood, sampled on day 0 of AZD1222 vaccination. Source of these receptors: an adult in good health.

The J gene is TRBJ2-5, the V gene TRBV7-9; 12 bases map to TRBD1. This CDR3 region has 14 residues. The V segment lost 5 bases and the J segment 9 bases; nucleotides outside the gene matches: 7. Germline V gene data show CDR1 as SEHNR and CDR2 as FQNEAQ (reference sequence). DNA of the CDR3: TGTGCCAGCAGCCTGCCGGGACAGGGGGCGGCCCAGTACTTC. It translates to CASSLPGQGAAQYF.

The J gene is TRBJ2-1, the V gene TRBV5-1; TRBD2 aligns across 8 bases. V gave up 0 bases and J gave up 9 bases; unmatched junction bases: 8. CDR3 length: 15 amino acids. The germline gives CDR1 SGHRS, CDR2 YFSETQ. This CDR3 is CASSLVSGAYVEQFF. The CDR3 coding sequence is TGCGCCAGCAGCTTGGTTAGCGGGGCTTACGTTGAGCAGTTCTTC. The complete variable domain, with remaining parts taken from reference TRBV5-1 and TRBJ2-1, reads KAGVTQTPRYLIKTRGQQVTLSCSPISGHRSVSWYQQTPGQGLQFLFEYFSETQRNKGNFPGRFSGRQFSNSRSEMNVSTLELGDSALYLCASSLVSGAYVEQFFGPGTRLTVL.

The genes are TRBV19 and TRBJ2-3; D assignment may be TRBD1 or TRBD2 (5 bases each). Trimming took 5 bases from V and 9 from J, leaving 24 bases between them. Germline lookup yields CDR1 LNHDA and CDR2 SQIVND (reference sequence). CDR3 length equals 16 residues. The CDR3 DNA is TGTGCCAGTAGTTTCCACCAGGGTACGGGGATTGGGACGCAGTATTTT. It codes for CASSFHQGTGIGTQYF. The variable domain in full, with the rest retrieved from reference TRBV19 and TRBJ2-3, is DGGITQSPKYLFRKEGQNVTLSCEQNLNHDAMYWYRQDPGQGLRLIYYSQIVNDFQKGDIAEGYSVSREKKESFPLTVTSAQKNPTAFYLCASSFHQGTGIGTQYFGPGTRLTVL.

This chain uses TRBV5-1 with TRBJ1-2; maybe TRBD1 (5 bases). V lost 0 bases to trimming and J lost 7 bases, with 13 bases between them. There are 14 residues in the CDR3. Looked up from germline, CDR1 is SGHRS and CDR2 is YFSETQ. In DNA, the CDR3 is TGCGCCAGCAGCTTGGGCCCGGGGCCCTCTGGCTACACCTTC. It encodes CASSLGPGPSGYTF.

V is TRBV6-5 and J is TRBJ2-5, with TRBD2 matching 9 bases. V dropped 3 bases and J dropped 4; count of bases not matched to a gene: 3. Germline CDR1 is MNHEY and CDR2 is SVGAGI. The CDR3 runs 14 residues. DNA of the CDR3: TGTGCCAGCAGTTATGGCGGGGGGGCAGAGACCCAGTACTTC. Translation gives CASSYGGGAETQYF.

This clone occurred once. The CDR3 is CATSPADREGGYTF. The CDR3 region has the DNA TGTGCCACCAGTCCCGCGGACAGGGAGGGTGGCTACACCTTC. V is TRBV24-1 and J is TRBJ1-2; TRBD1 matches at 8 bases. The germline gives CDR1 KGHDR, CDR2 SFDVKD. With V trimmed by 6 bases and J by 7 bases, 9 bases remained unmatched. CDR3 length: 14 residues.

The chain carries TRBV7-3 and TRBJ2-2, with D possibly being TRBD2 (5 bases). Per the germline V gene, CDR1 is SGHTA and CDR2 is FQGTGA. The CDR3 length is 13 residues. V lost 5 bases to trimming and J lost 6 bases, with 10 bases between them. The CDR3 DNA is TGTGCCAGCAGCCGACACGGGGCCGGGGAGCTGTTTTTT. As protein: CASSRHGAGELFF.

This chain uses TRBV5-1 with TRBJ1-4, with TRBD1 as a possible D gene (6 bases). The germline V gene has CDR1 SGHRS and CDR2 YFSETQ. V was pared by 4 bases and J by 0 bases, with 19 bases between. There are 18 residues in the CDR3. The CDR3 DNA follows: TGCGCCAGCAGCCTTGTACAGGGAGGGGATGCAACTAATGAAAAACTGTTTTTT. It codes for CASSLVQGGDATNEKLFF.

This clone was seen only once. The rearrangement links TRBV7-3 to TRBJ1-1; TRBD1 is a possible D gene (6 bases). V lost 4 bases and J 1 base, leaving 7 bases between the germline ends. Germline lookup yields CDR1 SGHTA and CDR2 FQGTGA. The CDR3 runs 13 residues. The CDR3 DNA reads TGTGCCAGCAGCTCACAGGGGAACACTGAAGCTTTCTTT. As protein: CASSSQGNTEAFF. The entire variable domain, with the rest obtained from reference TRBV7-3 and TRBJ1-1, is as follows: GAGVSQTPSNKVTEKGKYVELRCDPISGHTALYWYRQSLGQGPEFLIYFQGTGAADDSGLPNDRFFAVRPEGSVSTLKIQRTERGDSAVYLCASSSQGNTEAFFGQGTRLTVV.

The CDR3 protein is CASSLFPARGQSPLHF. In nucleotides, the CDR3 is TGTGCCAGCAGTTTATTCCCGGCCAGGGGTCAATCACCCCTCCACTTT. V usage is TRBV27 and J usage is TRBJ1-6; D may be TRBD1 (6 bases). The germline gives CDR1 MNHEY, CDR2 SMNVEV (reference sequence). CDR3 length: 16 residues. Deletions cut 1 base from V and 10 bases from J, with 17 bases between.